Following are 26 T cell receptor beta chains from one sample sequenced in a study of regulatory T cells in long-lasting Graves disease. Time point in this sample: newly diagnosed GD, antithyroid drugs for less than 3 months. PBMC-extracted RNA yielded the TCR library. For TCR beta, libraries came from iRepertoire HTBI primers and Arm-PCR of CDR3 regions. One entry per CDR3 protein, called by TCRdb with MiXCR from the multiplex PCR reads. This table has about 560,000 distinct CDR3 sequences, about 15% appearing once. These data were also filed under a second study, of T cells in Graves' hyperthyroidism and ophthalmopathy.

The sample consisted of peripheral blood mononuclear cells (PBMCs), taken at new diagnosis, from a patient treated with antithyroid drugs. These receptors were obtained from a man aged 18 to 35 with Graves disease.

This clonotype came up many times. The rearrangement links TRBV19 to TRBJ1-5; D unclear. This CDR3 contains 14 residues. CDR1 is LNHDA, CDR2 SQIVND, per germline (reference sequence). The V gene lost 4 bases and the J gene lost 2 bases, with 9 bases spanning the gap. CDR3 in DNA: TGTGCCAGTAGTAGACGGGATGGCAATCAGCCCCAGCATTTT. It translates to CASSRRDGNQPQHF.

The chain uses TRBV27 and TRBJ2-1; possible D gene TRBD2, 5 bases. Trimming cost V 2 bases and J 6 bases, with 11 bases left between them. The CDR3 runs 14 residues. Germline-derived CDR1 and CDR2 are MNHEY and SMNVEV (reference sequence). CDR3 bases: TGTGCCAGCAGTTTAAAGGGAGAGCTCAATGAGCAGTTCTTC. It translates to CASSLKGELNEQFF.

The rearrangement links TRBV27 to TRBJ1-6; 9 nucleotides agree with TRBD1. Germline V gene data show CDR1 as MNHEY and CDR2 as SMNVEV (reference sequence). V dropped 2 bases and J dropped 6; count of bases not matched to a gene: 20. This CDR3 comprises 21 residues. This CDR3 reads CASSLIGSGQGRWLSNSPLHF. The CDR3 region has the DNA TGTGCCAGCAGTTTAATTGGGTCGGGACAGGGACGATGGTTGAGTAATTCACCCCTCCACTTT.

The rearrangement joins TRBV18 to TRBJ1-2, with 8 nucleotides matching TRBD1. The CDR3 totals 13 residues. In germline, CDR1 is KGHSH, CDR2 LQKENI. V was pared by 3 bases and J by 8 bases, with 5 bases of the junction left unmatched. CDR3 amino acids: CASSPPTGAGYTF. The DNA of the CDR3 is TGTGCCAGCTCACCTCCGACAGGGGCCGGCTACACCTTC. Full variable domain (rest looked up from reference TRBV18 and TRBJ1-2): NAGVMQNPRHLVRRRGQEARLRCSPMKGHSHVYWYRQLPEEGLKFMVYLQKENIIDESGMPKERFSAEFPKEGPSILRIQQVVRGDSAAYFCASSPPTGAGYTFGSGTRLTVV.

V and J are TRBV11-3 and TRBJ2-5; TRBD2 might be the D (6 bases). Germline-derived CDR1 and CDR2 are SGHNT and YENEEA. The CDR3 covers 16 residues. Trimming stripped 4 bases from V and 1 base from J, with 16 bases between. This CDR3 is CASSSRGRRGQETQYF. CDR3 sequence (DNA): TGTGCCAGCAGCTCTCGGGGTCGGCGGGGCCAAGAGACCCAGTACTTC.

The V gene is TRBV14, the J gene TRBJ2-7, with 10 bases matching TRBD1. The CDR3 length is 17 residues. The V segment lost 1 base and the J segment 1 base; nucleotides outside the gene matches: 7. The germline V gene has CDR1 SGHDN and CDR2 FVKESK. The DNA of the CDR3 is TGTGCCAGCAGCCAAGTTTCAGAGGGACAGGGGTCCTACGAGCAGTACTTC. Encoded protein: CASSQVSEGQGSYEQYF.

At least ten counts were recorded for this clonotype. The chain couples TRBV20-1 to TRBJ2-7, with TRBD2 matching over 11 bases. CDR1 and CDR2 (germline): DFQATT, SNEGSKA (reference sequence). CDR3 length: 12 residues. After removal of 4 bases from V and 9 bases from J, the junction contained 5 bases not matched to a gene. The DNA of the CDR3 is TGCAGTGCTATAACTAGCGGGAGAGGGCAGTACTTC. Residues: CSAITSGRGQYF.

CDR3: CASSQVQTGDGYTF. CDR3 nucleotide sequence: TGTGCCAGCAGCCAAGTCCAGACAGGGGACGGCTACACCTTC. This rearrangement joins TRBV4-2 to TRBJ1-2, with TRBD1 matching over 8 bases. The CDR3 spans 14 residues. CDR1 is LGHNA, CDR2 YNFKEQ, per germline. V lost 1 base and J lost 8; bases outside the gene matches: 6.

Notes on this clonotype: A much larger clone sits a single nucleotide away, making a read error possible. The V call is TRBV11-1, the J call TRBJ2-7; perhaps TRBD2 as D (6 bases). Trimming pared 3 bases from V and 2 bases from J, leaving 17 bases between. The V gene's germline CDR1 is SGHAT and CDR2 FQDESV (reference sequence). The CDR3 spans 16 residues. CDR3 sequence (DNA): TGTGCCAGCAGCTTGGTACGGGGGAGCCTTACCTACGAGCAGTACTTC. This translates into CASSLVRGSLTYEQYF.

The chain uses TRBV7-6 and TRBJ2-7; 10 positions agree with TRBD2. V lost 1 base to trimming and J lost 2 bases; unmatched junction nucleotides: 14. From germline, CDR1 is SGHVS and CDR2 FNYEAQ. The CDR3 extends over 19 amino acids. The CDR3 spells CASSLGPLAGARETYEQYF. The CDR3 DNA reads TGTGCCAGCAGCTTAGGTCCCCTAGCGGGAGCCCGTGAAACCTACGAGCAGTACTTC.

V is TRBV28 and J is TRBJ2-7, with 9 bases identical to TRBD2. Per the germline V gene, CDR1 is MDHEN and CDR2 is SYDVKM. The trim removed 3 bases at V and 5 bases at J, leaving 8 bases unmatched. This CDR3 spans 15 amino acids. The CDR3, as DNA: TGTGCCAGCAGTTTGGCGGGAGGGCCGGGGAACGAGCAGTACTTC. Translating it yields CASSLAGGPGNEQYF.

This sequence joins TRBV27 and TRBJ2-6; possible D gene TRBD2, 5 bases. Germline V gene sequence: CDR1 MNHEY, CDR2 SMNVEV (reference sequence). This CDR3 is 16 amino acids long. Trimming cost V 0 bases and J 0 bases, with 6 bases left between them. The CDR3 DNA reads as TGTGCCAGCAGTTTATCCGCGGGCTCTGGGGCCAACGTCCTGACTTTC. Residues: CASSLSAGSGANVLTF.

The V and J genes are TRBV15 and TRBJ2-1; 14 nucleotides agree with TRBD2. Germline assignment: CDR1 LNHNV and CDR2 YYDKDF (reference sequence). The CDR3 is 17 residues long. Trimming cost V 2 bases and J 7 bases; bases outside gene matches: 7. The CDR3 reads CATSRPPTSGRANEQFF. CDR3 in DNA: TGTGCCACCAGCAGACCTCCGACTAGCGGGAGGGCGAATGAGCAGTTCTTC.

The gene calls are TRBV4-1 and TRBJ1-6; 7 bases align to TRBD1. Germline V gene data show CDR1 as MGHRA and CDR2 as YSYEKL. This CDR3 is built from 14 residues. V gave up 4 bases and J gave up 7 bases; unmatched junction bases: 4. DNA of the CDR3: TGCGCCAGCAGCCGTGAAGGGGGCAATTCACCCCTCCACTTT. Translating it yields CASSREGGNSPLHF.

This clonotype showed up just once. This chain joins TRBV13 and TRBJ1-3; TRBD1 aligns across 9 bases. The V and J ends lost 0 bases and 0 bases, in that order; junction bases with no gene match: 0. The CDR3 consists of 16 residues. Germline V gene lookup returns CDR1 PRHDT and CDR2 FYEKMQ (reference sequence). CDR3 sequence: CASSLGGQGSGNTIYF. The CDR3 DNA sequence: TGTGCCAGCAGCTTAGGGGGACAGGGCTCTGGAAACACCATATATTTT.

This clonotype occurred a few times. The rearrangement joins TRBV3-1 to TRBJ2-1; possibly TRBD2 for D (6 bases). The CDR3 spans 16 residues. The V end was cut by 0 bases, the J end by 4 bases, with 13 bases between. CDR1 and CDR2 (germline): LGHDT, YNNKEL (reference sequence). CDR3: CASSQDLRDFYNEQFF. CDR3 sequence (DNA): TGTGCCAGCAGCCAAGATCTCCGGGACTTTTACAATGAGCAGTTCTTC.

This clonotype was detected many times. The V gene is TRBV30, the J gene TRBJ2-1; maybe TRBD2 (6 bases). CDR1 is GTSNPN and CDR2 is SVGIG in the germline V gene (reference sequence). The length of the CDR3 is 11 residues. V lost 2 bases, J lost 15 bases, and 14 bases lay in between. As DNA, the CDR3 is TGTGCCTGGAGTAGTGAGGGAGGCCGGTTCTTC. As protein: CAWSSEGGRFF.

The J gene is TRBJ2-1, the V gene TRBV19; TRBD2 aligns across 9 bases. The CDR3 totals 15 residues. Germline lookup yields CDR1 LNHDA and CDR2 SQIVND (reference sequence). J was trimmed by 7 bases and V by 4 bases; bases with no gene match: 8. The CDR3 nucleotides are TGTGCCAGTAGTACCCTTAGCGGGAGAGGGAATGAGCAGTTCTTC. Protein: CASSTLSGRGNEQFF.

This clonotype was seen ten or more times. This chain connects TRBV27 to TRBJ2-1; no definite D call. Germline CDR1 reads MNHEY; CDR2 reads SMNVEV (reference sequence). V was pared by 0 bases and J by 0 bases, with 12 bases between. This CDR3 has 17 amino acids. The CDR3 loop reads CASSLSQQMSSYNEQFF. DNA of the CDR3: TGTGCCAGCAGTTTATCTCAGCAGATGAGCTCCTACAATGAGCAGTTCTTC.

This clonotype was counted at least ten times. The V gene is TRBV27, the J gene TRBJ2-3; unclear D gene. This CDR3 has 17 amino acids. Trimming cost V 6 bases and J 0 bases, with 19 bases left between them. Germline V lookup: CDR1 MNHEY, CDR2 SMNVEV (reference sequence). The DNA for the CDR3 is TGTGCCAGCAGGGCTAGGGCGGTCGACCCTAGCACAGATACGCAGTATTTT. This sequence encodes CASRARAVDPSTDTQYF.

The genes are TRBV20-1 and TRBJ2-5; weak D call: TRBD2 (5 bases). CDR3 length equals 12 residues. V lost 3 bases to trimming and J lost 2 bases, with 7 bases between them. Germline V gene sequence: CDR1 DFQATT, CDR2 SNEGSKA (reference sequence). The CDR3 here is CSARDLQETQYF. The CDR3 DNA follows: TGCAGTGCTAGGGACTTACAAGAGACCCAGTACTTC.

This clonotype has more than one count but fewer than ten. The rearrangement joins TRBV10-3 to TRBJ2-7, with 7 nucleotides matching TRBD2. V lost 10 bases, J lost 2 bases, and 11 bases stayed unmatched. Germline V gives CDR1 ENHRY, CDR2 SYGVKD. This CDR3 contains 14 residues. The CDR3 loop is CATSSGVGAYEQYF. CDR3 DNA sequence: TGTGCCACTTCTAGCGGAGTTGGGGCCTACGAGCAGTACTTC.

This clonotype was picked up many times. The chain links TRBV11-1 to TRBJ1-5; D gene ambiguous. Trimming took off 0 bases at V and 4 bases at J, with 4 bases between the two ends. Per germline, CDR1 SGHAT and CDR2 FQDESV (reference sequence). The CDR3 is 13 residues long. CDR3 amino acids: CASSLAHNQPQHF. The CDR3 bases are TGTGCCAGCAGCTTAGCGCATAATCAGCCCCAGCATTTT.

The chain employs TRBV4-2 and TRBJ2-7; D unclear. V shed 3 bases and J shed 0 bases, with 6 bases lying between them. CDR3 size: 13 residues. CDR1 LGHNA and CDR2 YNFKEQ come from the germline V gene. DNA for the CDR3: TGTGCCAGCAGCCACCCCCTCTCCTACGAGCAGTACTTC. The encoded protein is CASSHPLSYEQYF.

The CDR3 spells CASSFPPGGEQYF. The CDR3 nucleotides read TGTGCCAGCAGCTTTCCGCCGGGGGGCGAGCAGTACTTC. V is TRBV5-6 and J is TRBJ2-7; 7 nucleotides match TRBD2. This CDR3 contains 13 residues. Looked up from germline, CDR1 is SGHDT and CDR2 is YYEEEE. J was trimmed by 6 bases and V by 2 bases; bases with no gene match: 5. Combining the CDR3 with reference TRBV5-6 and TRBJ2-7 gives the whole variable domain DAGVTQSPTHLIKTRGQQVTLRCSPKSGHDTVSWYQQALGQGPQFIFQYYEEEERQRGNFPDRFSGHQFPNYSSELNVNALLLGDSALYLCASSFPPGGEQYFGPGTRLTVT.

In the case of this clonotype: It may be a read error: a sequence one base away is much more abundant. This chain joins TRBV7-9 and TRBJ1-4; D unclear. V was pared by 4 bases and J by 0 bases, with 18 bases between. The germline V gene has CDR1 SEHNR and CDR2 FQNEAQ (reference sequence). CDR3 length: 18 amino acids. This CDR3 reads CASSSPEVAAATNEKLFF. The CDR3 DNA reads as TGTGCCAGCAGCTCCCCGGAGGTGGCAGCTGCAACTAATGAAAAACTGTTTTTT.